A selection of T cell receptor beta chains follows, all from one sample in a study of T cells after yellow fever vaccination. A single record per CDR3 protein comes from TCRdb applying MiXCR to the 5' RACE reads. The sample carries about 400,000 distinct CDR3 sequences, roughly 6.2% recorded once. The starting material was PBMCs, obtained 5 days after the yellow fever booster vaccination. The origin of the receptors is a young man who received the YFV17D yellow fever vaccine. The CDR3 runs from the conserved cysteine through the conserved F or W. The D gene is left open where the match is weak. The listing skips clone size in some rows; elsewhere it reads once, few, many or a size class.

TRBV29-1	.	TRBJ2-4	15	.	CSVEDRLTIGNIQYF	TGCAGCGTTGAAGACAGATTAACCATAGGAAACATTCAGTACTTC
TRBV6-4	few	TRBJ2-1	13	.	CASSETYNNEQFF	TGTGCCAGCAGTGAGACTTACAACAATGAGCAGTTCTTC
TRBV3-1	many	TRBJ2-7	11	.	CASSQHYEQYF	TGTGCCAGCAGCCAACACTACGAGCAGTACTTC
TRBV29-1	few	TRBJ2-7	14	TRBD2	CSAVLWTSSGEQYF	TGCAGCGCCGTACTCTGGACTAGCTCAGGGGAGCAGTACTTC
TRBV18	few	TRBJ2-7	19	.	CASSYEGGGVLRDRYEQYF	TGTGCCAGCTCGTACGAGGGTGGCGGGGTGCTAAGGGACCGATACGAGCAGTACTTC
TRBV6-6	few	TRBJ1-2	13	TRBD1	CASNMGQGYGYTF	TGTGCCAGCAACATGGGACAGGGGTATGGCTACACCTTC
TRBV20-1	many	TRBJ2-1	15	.	CSARDWAGSSNEQFF	TGCAGTGCTAGAGATTGGGCAGGGTCCTCCAATGAGCAGTTCTTC
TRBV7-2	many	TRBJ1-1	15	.	CASSPGHLMNTEAFF	TGTGCCAGCAGCCCGGGACACCTAATGAACACTGAAGCTTTCTTT
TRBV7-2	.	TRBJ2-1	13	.	CASSLVVANEQFF	TGTGCCAGCAGCTTAGTGGTGGCTAATGAGCAGTTCTTC
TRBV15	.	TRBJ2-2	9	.	CATRGELFF	TGTGCCACCAGGGGGGAGCTGTTTTTT
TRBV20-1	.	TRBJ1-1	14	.	CSARAQSLNTEAFF	TGCAGTGCTAGGGCCCAATCTCTTAACACTGAAGCTTTCTTT
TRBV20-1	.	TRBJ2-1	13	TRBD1	CSARSTGKGEQFF	TGCAGTGCTAGATCGACAGGGAAGGGTGAGCAGTTCTTC
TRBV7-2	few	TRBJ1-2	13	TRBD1	CASSPSTGSGYTF	TGTGCCAGCAGCCCCTCGACAGGGTCTGGCTACACCTTC
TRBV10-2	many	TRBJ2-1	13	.	CASSVSGYNEQFF	TGCGCCAGCAGTGTTTCCGGCTACAATGAGCAGTTCTTC
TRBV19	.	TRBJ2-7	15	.	CASSASWDASYEQYF	TGTGCCAGTAGTGCCTCTTGGGACGCCTCCTACGAGCAGTACTTC
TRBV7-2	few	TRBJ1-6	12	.	CAVAYMNSPLHF	TGTGCCGTAGCTTACATGAATTCACCCCTCCACTTT
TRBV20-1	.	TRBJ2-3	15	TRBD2	CSARSSGRAADTQYF	TGCAGTGCTAGATCTAGCGGGAGGGCCGCAGATACGCAGTATTTT
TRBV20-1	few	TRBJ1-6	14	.	CSAPRGENNSPLHF	TGCAGTGCCCCCCGGGGGGAAAATAATTCACCCCTCCACTTT
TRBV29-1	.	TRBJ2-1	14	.	CSVSPREYYNEQFF	TGCAGCGTTTCTCCAAGGGAGTACTACAATGAGCAGTTCTTC
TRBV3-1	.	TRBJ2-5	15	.	CASSYAGGRQETQYF	TGTGCCAGCAGCTACGCTGGAGGGAGACAAGAGACCCAGTACTTC
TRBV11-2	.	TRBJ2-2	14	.	CASSPFGNTGELFF	TGTGCCAGCAGCCCCTTTGGAAACACCGGGGAGCTGTTTTTT
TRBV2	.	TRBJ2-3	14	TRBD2	CSTLTSGRTDTQYF	TGTTCCACCCTGACTAGCGGGCGCACAGATACGCAGTATTTT
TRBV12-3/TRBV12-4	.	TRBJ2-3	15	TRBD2	CASSFWGGGADTQYF	TGTGCCAGCAGTTTCTGGGGGGGGGGGGCAGATACGCAGTATTTT
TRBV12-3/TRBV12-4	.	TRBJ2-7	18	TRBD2	CAFSFTPPATSGAYEQYF	TGTGCCTTCAGTTTTACCCCTCCCGCGACTAGCGGGGCCTACGAGCAGTACTTC
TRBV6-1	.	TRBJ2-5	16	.	CASTPYSAGTQETQYF	TGTGCCAGCACCCCTTACTCTGCGGGCACCCAAGAGACCCAGTACTTC
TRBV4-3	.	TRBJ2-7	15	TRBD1	CASSQRTGDSYEQYF	TGCGCCAGCAGCCAAAGGACAGGGGATTCCTACGAGCAGTACTTC
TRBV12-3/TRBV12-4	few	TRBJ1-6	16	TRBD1	CASRSTDRGHRSPLHF	TGTGCCAGCAGATCCACGGACAGGGGCCATCGCTCACCCCTCCACTTT
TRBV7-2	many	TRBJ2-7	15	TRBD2	CASSSLGGRGHEQYF	TGTGCCAGCAGCTCCCTTGGCGGGAGGGGGCACGAGCAGTACTTC
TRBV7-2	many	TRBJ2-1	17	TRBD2	CASSIYLAGGLYNEQFF	TGTGCCAGCAGCATTTATCTAGCGGGAGGCCTCTACAATGAGCAGTTCTTC
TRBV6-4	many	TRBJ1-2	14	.	CASSDFTGSGGYTF	TGTGCCAGCAGTGACTTCACAGGGTCCGGTGGCTACACCTTC
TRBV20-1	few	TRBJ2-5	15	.	CSVEPPGLNEETQYF	TGCAGTGTAGAGCCCCCGGGACTGAATGAAGAGACCCAGTACTTC
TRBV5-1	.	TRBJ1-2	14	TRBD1	CASSPQDRVYGYTF	TGCGCCAGCAGCCCCCAGGACAGGGTCTATGGCTACACCTTC
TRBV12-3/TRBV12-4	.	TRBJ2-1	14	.	CASSLSGFLNEQFF	TGTGCCAGCAGTTTAAGCGGCTTCTTGAATGAGCAGTTCTTC
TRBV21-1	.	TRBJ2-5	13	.	CASRSGYQETQYF	TGTGCCAGCAGGTCAGGGTACCAAGAGACCCAGTACTTC
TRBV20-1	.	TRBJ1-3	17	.	CCARVSSATSSGNTIYF	TGCTGTGCTAGAGTTTCCAGCGCGACCAGCTCTGGAAACACCATATATTTT
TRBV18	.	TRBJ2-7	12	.	CASSPGPAGQYF	TGTGCCAGCTCGCCGGGGCCCGCGGGGCAGTACTTC
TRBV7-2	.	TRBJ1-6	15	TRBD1	CASSGTGGQNSPLHF	TGTGCCAGCAGCGGCACAGGGGGACAGAATTCACCCCTCCACTTT
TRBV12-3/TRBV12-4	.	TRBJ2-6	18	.	CASSQISIAISGANVLTF	TGTGCCAGCAGCCAAATTTCCATCGCGATCTCTGGGGCCAACGTCCTGACTTTC
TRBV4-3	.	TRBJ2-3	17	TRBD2	CASSQKGLAGVSDTQYF	TGCGCCAGCAGCCAAAAGGGACTAGCGGGGGTATCAGATACGCAGTATTTT
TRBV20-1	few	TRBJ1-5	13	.	CSARDKPYQPQHF	TGCAGTGCTAGAGATAAACCCTATCAGCCCCAGCATTTT
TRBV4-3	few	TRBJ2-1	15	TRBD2	CASSQERGTYNEQFF	TGCGCCAGCAGCCAAGAGCGGGGGACCTACAATGAGCAGTTCTTC
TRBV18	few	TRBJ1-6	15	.	CASSIGHADNSPLHF	TGTGCCAGCTCAATTGGACACGCAGATAATTCACCCCTCCACTTT
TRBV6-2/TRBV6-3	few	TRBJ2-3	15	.	CASSYSSPGSDTQYF	TGTGCCAGCAGTTACTCGAGCCCCGGGTCAGATACGCAGTATTTT
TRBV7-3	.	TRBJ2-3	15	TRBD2	CASSFLAGAADTQYF	TGTGCCAGCAGCTTTCTAGCGGGAGCTGCAGATACGCAGTATTTT
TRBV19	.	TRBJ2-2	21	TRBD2	CASSPGQRRRGLAGNTGELFF	TGTGCCAGTAGTCCCGGACAGAGACGAAGGGGACTAGCGGGGAACACCGGGGAGCTGTTTTTT
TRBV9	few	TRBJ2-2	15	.	CASSVQGNPTGELFF	TGTGCCAGCAGTGTTCAGGGGAATCCAACCGGGGAGCTGTTTTTT
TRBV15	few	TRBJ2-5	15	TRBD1	CATSSELQGWETQYF	TGTGCCACCAGCAGCGAATTACAGGGGTGGGAGACCCAGTACTTC
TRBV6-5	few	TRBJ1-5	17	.	CASSSLGGSINNQPQHF	TGTGCCAGCAGTTCCTTGGGGGGCAGTATAAACAATCAGCCCCAGCATTTT
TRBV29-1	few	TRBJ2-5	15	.	CSVEVPDSTQETQYF	TGCAGCGTTGAGGTCCCCGACTCGACCCAAGAGACCCAGTACTTC
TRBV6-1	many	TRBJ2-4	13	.	CASGTGPTDIQYF	TGTGCCAGCGGGACGGGGCCGACGGACATTCAGTACTTC
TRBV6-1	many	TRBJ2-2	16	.	CASSEMRSWPPGELFF	TGTGCCAGCAGTGAAATGAGGTCATGGCCTCCCGGGGAGCTGTTTTTT
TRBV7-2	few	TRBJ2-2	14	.	CASSAGGFTGELFF	TGTGCCAGCAGCGCTGGCGGATTCACCGGGGAGCTGTTTTTT